This T cell receptor beta chain was retrieved from a study of lymphopenia after photon versus proton radiotherapy. Sequenced by immunoSEQ multiplex PCR; TCRdb stores in-frame clones only, minus some. Altogether some 38,000 clones are present, 80% to 95% being singletons, with the ten largest covering roughly 15%. The sample consisted of peripheral blood, taken from a patient treated with photon-based radiotherapy. The TCR was taken from a man aged 60 to 75 with cholangiocarcinoma.

The CDR3 nucleotides read TGTGCCAGCTCACCTCAGGGTCTCCCCCGCACCGGGGAGCTGTTTTTT. Residues: CASSPQGLPRTGELFF. V and J are TRBV18 and TRBJ2-2; maybe TRBD1 (5 bases). The ends were cut back, 3 bases at V and 4 bases at J, with 15 bases in the middle. CDR1 is KGHSH, CDR2 LQKENI, per germline. CDR3 size: 16 residues.